This T cell receptor (beta chain) appears in the sequencing data of a study of Ad26.COV2.S vaccination and SARS-CoV-2 variants. Across the whole study: Intramuscular Ad26.COV2.S doses were given once or twice, 56 days apart. Findings of the study overall: Post-vaccination spike-specific CD8+ and CD4+ T cell responses reportedly had substantial breadth. Placebo recipients had lower spike-specific TCR breadth than vaccine recipients.

Germline V CDR1 and CDR2: MNHEY, SVGAGI. The CDR3 consists of 13 residues. Trimming cost V 4 bases and J 7 bases, with 10 bases left between them. Stated treatment: roughly 20 received Ad26.COV2.S at low or high dose, single or two shots; about five received placebo; per-sample allocation not given. Day 63 after the first injection of vaccine or placebo was the sampling time. Some clones are missing from TCRdb's copy, which holds only in-frame ones; the method was immunoSEQ multiplex PCR. This table has hundreds of thousands of clones, around nine tenths appearing once. Remarks on this clone: Its specificity is not known.

Here the sequenced sample was peripheral blood, taken in a trial of Ad26.COV2.S vaccine versus placebo. This clonotype was obtained from a person between 18 and 59 years old who received the Ad26.COV2.S COVID-19 vaccine or a placebo. This chain links TRBV6-5 with TRBJ1-4; D is unresolved. Here the CDR3 reads CASSLLPREKLFF. The CDR3, as DNA: TGTGCCAGCAGTTTGCTTCCCCGTGAAAAACTGTTTTTT.